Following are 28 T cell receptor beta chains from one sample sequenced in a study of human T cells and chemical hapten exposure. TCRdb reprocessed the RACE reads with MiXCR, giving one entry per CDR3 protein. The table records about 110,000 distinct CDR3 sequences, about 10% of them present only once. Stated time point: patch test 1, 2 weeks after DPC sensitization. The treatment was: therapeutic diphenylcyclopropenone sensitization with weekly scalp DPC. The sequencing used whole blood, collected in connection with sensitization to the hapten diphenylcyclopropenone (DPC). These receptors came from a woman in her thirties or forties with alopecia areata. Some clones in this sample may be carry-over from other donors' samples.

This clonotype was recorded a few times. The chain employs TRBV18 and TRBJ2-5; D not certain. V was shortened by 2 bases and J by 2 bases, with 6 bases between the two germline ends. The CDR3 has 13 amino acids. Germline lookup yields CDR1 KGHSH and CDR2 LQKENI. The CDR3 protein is CASSPRQQETQYF. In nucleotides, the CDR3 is TGTGCCAGCTCACCAAGACAACAAGAGACCCAGTACTTC. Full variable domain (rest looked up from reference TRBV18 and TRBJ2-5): NAGVMQNPRHLVRRRGQEARLRCSPMKGHSHVYWYRQLPEEGLKFMVYLQKENIIDESGMPKERFSAEFPKEGPSILRIQQVVRGDSAAYFCASSPRQQETQYFGPGTRLLVL.

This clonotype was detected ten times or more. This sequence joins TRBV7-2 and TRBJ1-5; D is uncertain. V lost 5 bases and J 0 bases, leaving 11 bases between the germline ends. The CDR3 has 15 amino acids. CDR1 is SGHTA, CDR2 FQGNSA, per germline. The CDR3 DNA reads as TGTGCCAGCAGCCGAGGACGGAATAGCAATCAGCCCCAGCATTTT. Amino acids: CASSRGRNSNQPQHF.

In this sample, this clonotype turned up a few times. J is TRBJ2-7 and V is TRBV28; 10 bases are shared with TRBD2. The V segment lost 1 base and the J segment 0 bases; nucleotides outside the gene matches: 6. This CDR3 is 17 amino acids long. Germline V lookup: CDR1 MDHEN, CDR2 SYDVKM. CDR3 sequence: CASSLFSGRLSSYEQYF. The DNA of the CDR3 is TGTGCCAGCAGTTTATTTAGCGGGAGGCTAAGCTCCTACGAGCAGTACTTC.

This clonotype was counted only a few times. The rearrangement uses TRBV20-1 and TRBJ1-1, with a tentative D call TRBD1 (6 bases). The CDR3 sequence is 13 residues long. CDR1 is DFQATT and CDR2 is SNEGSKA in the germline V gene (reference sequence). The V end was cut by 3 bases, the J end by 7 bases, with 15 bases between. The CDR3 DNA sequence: TGCAGTGCTAGTCCCGGGGGCTTTGATGAAGCTTTCTTT. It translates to CSASPGGFDEAFF.

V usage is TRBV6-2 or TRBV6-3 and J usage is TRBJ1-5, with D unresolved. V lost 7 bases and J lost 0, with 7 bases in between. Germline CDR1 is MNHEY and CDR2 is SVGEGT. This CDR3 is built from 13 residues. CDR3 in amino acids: CASMSYSNQPQHF. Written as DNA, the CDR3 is TGTGCCAGCATGAGTTATAGCAATCAGCCCCAGCATTTT.

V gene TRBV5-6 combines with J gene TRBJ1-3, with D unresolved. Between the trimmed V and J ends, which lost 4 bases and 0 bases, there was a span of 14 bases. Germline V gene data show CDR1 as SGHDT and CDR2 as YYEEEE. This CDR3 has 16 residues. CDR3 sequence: CASSPALRNSGNTIYF. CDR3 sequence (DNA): TGTGCCAGCAGCCCAGCGCTGCGGAACTCTGGAAACACCATATATTTT.

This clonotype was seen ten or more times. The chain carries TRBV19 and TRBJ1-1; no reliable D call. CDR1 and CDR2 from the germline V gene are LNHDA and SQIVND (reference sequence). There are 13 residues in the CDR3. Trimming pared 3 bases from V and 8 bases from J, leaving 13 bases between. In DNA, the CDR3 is TGTGCCAGTAGTATGGCGGCCGCTTCGGAAGCTTTCTTT. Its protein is CASSMAAASEAFF.

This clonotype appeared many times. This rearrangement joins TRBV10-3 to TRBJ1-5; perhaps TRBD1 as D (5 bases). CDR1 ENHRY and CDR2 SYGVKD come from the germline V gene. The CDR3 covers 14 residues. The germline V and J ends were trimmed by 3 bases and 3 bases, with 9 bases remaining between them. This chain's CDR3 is CAISDSTANQPQHF. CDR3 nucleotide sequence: TGTGCCATCAGTGACTCGACAGCCAATCAGCCCCAGCATTTT.

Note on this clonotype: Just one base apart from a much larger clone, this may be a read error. The CDR3 nucleotides read TGTGCCAGCAGTTCCATGTACCAAGAGGCCCAGTACTTC. Translating gives CASSSMYQEAQYF. The rearrangement links TRBV28 to TRBJ2-5; D call uncertain. The germline V gene has CDR1 MDHEN and CDR2 SYDVKM. This CDR3 is built from 13 residues.

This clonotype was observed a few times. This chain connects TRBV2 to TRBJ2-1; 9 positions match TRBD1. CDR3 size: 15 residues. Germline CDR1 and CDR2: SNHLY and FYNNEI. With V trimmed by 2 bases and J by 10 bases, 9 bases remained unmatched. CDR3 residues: CASSEMGTGLSEQFF. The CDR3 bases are TGTGCCAGCAGTGAAATGGGGACAGGGCTCTCGGAGCAGTTCTTC.

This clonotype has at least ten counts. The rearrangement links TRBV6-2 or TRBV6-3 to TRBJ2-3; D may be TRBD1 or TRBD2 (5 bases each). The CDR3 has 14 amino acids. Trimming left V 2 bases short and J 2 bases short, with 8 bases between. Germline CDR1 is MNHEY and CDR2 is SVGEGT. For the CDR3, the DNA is TGTGCCAGCAGTTACCTGGGGACCACAGATACGCAGTATTTT. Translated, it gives CASSYLGTTDTQYF.

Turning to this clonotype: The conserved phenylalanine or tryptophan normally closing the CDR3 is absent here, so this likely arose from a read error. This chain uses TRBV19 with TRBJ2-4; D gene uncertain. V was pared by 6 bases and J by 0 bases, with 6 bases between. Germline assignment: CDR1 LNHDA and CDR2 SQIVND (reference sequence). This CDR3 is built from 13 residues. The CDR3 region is CASSELAKNIQYS. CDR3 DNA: TGTGCCAGTAGCGAACTAGCCAAAAACATTCAGTACTCC.

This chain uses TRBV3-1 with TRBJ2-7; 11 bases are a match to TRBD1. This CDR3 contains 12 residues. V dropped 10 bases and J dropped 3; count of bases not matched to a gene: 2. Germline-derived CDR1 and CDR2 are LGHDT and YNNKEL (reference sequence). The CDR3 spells CATGTGGYEQYF. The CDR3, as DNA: TGTGCCACCGGGACAGGGGGCTACGAGCAGTACTTC.

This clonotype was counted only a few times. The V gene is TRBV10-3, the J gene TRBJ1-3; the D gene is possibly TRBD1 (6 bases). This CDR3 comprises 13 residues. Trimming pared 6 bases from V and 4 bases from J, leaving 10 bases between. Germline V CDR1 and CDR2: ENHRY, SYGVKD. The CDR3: CAISRGGGNTIYF. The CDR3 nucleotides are TGTGCCATCAGCAGGGGTGGAGGAAACACCATATATTTT.

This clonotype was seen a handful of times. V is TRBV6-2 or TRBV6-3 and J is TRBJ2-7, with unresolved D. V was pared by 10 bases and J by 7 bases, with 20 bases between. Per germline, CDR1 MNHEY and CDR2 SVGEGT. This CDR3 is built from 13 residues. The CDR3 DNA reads TGTGCCACAAACCTGGGCCTACCCGCGGAGCAGTACTTC. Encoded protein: CATNLGLPAEQYF.

The CDR3 DNA reads as TGCAGCGTTGCTGACCGGTGGGGCACTGAAGCTTTCTTT. Its translation: CSVADRWGTEAFF. J is TRBJ1-1 and V is TRBV29-1; unclear D gene. The V end was cut by 4 bases, the J end by 4 bases, with 13 bases between. In germline, CDR1 is SQVTM, CDR2 ANQGSEA. The CDR3 is made up of 13 amino acids.

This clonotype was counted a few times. CDR3 DNA: TGTGCCAGCAGTTACCCGCTAGCGGGGTTGGGAGATACGCAGTATTTT. This sequence encodes CASSYPLAGLGDTQYF. This sequence joins TRBV6-2 or TRBV6-3 and TRBJ2-3; the match to TRBD2 covers 9 bases. Trimming at V came to 2 bases and at J to 5 bases, leaving 8 bases not matched to a gene. The length of the CDR3 is 16 residues. The germline V gene encodes CDR1 MNHEY and CDR2 SVGEGT.

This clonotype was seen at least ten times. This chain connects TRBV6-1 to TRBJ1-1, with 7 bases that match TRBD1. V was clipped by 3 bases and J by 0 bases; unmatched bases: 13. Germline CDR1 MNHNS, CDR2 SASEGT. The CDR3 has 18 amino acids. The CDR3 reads CASSDSAGDSGLNTEAFF. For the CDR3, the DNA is TGTGCCAGCAGTGATAGCGCGGGGGACAGCGGACTGAACACTGAAGCTTTCTTT.

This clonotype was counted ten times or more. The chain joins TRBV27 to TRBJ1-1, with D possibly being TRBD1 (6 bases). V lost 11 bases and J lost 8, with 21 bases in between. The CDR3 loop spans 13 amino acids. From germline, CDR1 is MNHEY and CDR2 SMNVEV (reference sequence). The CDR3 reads CASRGDGNGEAFF. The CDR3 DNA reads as TGTGCCTCTAGGGGGGACGGTAACGGGGAAGCTTTCTTT.

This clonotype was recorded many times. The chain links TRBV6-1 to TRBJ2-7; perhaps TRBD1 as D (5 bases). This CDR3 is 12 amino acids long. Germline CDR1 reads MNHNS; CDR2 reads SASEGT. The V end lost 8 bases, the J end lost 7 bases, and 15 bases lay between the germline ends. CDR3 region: CASRQGLGEQYF. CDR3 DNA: TGTGCCAGCCGGCAGGGCTTAGGTGAGCAGTACTTC.

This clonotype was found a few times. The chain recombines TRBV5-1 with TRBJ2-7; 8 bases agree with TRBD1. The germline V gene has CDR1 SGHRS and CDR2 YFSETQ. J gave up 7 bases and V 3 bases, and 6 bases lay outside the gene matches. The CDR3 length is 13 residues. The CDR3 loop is CASSSDRAEEQYF. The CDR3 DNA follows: TGCGCCAGCAGCTCGGACAGGGCAGAAGAGCAGTACTTC.

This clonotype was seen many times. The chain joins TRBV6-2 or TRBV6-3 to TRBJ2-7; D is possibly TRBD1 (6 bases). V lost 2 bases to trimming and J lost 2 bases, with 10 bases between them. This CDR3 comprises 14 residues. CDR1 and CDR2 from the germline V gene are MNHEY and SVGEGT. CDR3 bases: TGTGCCAGCAGTTACCTACAGGGACCCTACGAGCAGTACTTC. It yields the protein CASSYLQGPYEQYF.

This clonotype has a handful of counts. CDR3 sequence (DNA): TGCAGCGTTGATGGTCCCAGTGGCTACACCTTC. This gives the protein CSVDGPSGYTF. The chain recombines TRBV29-1 with TRBJ1-2, with D uncertain. The CDR3 covers 11 residues. V was clipped by 3 bases and J by 7 bases, with 9 bases between them. Germline V gene sequence: CDR1 SQVTM, CDR2 ANQGSEA.

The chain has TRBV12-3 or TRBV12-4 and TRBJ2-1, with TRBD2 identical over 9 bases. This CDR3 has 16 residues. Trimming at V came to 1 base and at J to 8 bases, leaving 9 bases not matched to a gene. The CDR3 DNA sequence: TGTGCCAGCAGTTTAGGGCGGGGGGGCCGAGCGGATGAGCAGTTCTTC. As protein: CASSLGRGGRADEQFF.

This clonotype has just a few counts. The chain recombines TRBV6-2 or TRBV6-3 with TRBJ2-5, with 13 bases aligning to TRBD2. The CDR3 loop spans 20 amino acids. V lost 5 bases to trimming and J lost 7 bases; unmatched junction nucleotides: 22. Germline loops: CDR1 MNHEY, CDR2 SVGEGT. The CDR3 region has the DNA TGTGCCAGCAGTCGCGCCCCGGGACTAGCGGGATCGGATCCTTTGGGGACCCAGTACTTC. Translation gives CASSRAPGLAGSDPLGTQYF.

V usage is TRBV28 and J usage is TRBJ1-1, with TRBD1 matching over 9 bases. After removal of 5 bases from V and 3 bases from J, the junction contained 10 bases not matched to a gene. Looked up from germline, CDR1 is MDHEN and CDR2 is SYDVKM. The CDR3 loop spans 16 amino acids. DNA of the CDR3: TGTGCCAGCAGTGATCCACGGGGACAGGGCTACACTGAAGCTTTCTTT. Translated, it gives CASSDPRGQGYTEAFF.

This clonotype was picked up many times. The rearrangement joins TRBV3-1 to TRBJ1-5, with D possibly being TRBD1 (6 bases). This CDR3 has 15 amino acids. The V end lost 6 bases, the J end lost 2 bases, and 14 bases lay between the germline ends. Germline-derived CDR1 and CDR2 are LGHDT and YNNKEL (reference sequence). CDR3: CASSPRGGGNQPQHF. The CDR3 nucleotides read TGTGCCAGCAGTCCCAGGGGCGGCGGCAATCAGCCCCAGCATTTT.

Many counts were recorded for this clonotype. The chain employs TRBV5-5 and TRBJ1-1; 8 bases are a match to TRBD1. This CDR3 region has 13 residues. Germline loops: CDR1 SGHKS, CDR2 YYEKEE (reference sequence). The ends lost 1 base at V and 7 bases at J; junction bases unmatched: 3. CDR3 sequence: CASSLQGAHEAFF. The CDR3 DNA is TGTGCCAGCAGCTTGCAGGGGGCCCATGAAGCTTTCTTT.